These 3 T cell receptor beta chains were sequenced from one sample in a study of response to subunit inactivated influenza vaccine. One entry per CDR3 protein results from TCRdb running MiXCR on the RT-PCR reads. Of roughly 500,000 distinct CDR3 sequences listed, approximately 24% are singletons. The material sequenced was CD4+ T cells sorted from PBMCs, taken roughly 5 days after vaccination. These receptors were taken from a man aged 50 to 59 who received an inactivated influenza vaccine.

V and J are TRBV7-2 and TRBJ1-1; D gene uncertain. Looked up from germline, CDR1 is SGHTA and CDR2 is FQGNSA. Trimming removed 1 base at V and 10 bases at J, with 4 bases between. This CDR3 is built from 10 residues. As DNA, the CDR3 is TGTGCCAGCAGCTTAGGAGGAGCTTTCTTT. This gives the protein CASSLGGAFF.

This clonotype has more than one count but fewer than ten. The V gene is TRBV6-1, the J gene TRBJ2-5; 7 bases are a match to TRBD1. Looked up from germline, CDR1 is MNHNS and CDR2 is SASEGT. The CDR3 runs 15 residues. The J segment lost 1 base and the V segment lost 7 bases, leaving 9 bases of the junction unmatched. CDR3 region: CASTLWGQIQETQYF. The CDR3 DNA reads TGTGCCAGCACCCTTTGGGGACAGATCCAAGAGACCCAGTACTTC.

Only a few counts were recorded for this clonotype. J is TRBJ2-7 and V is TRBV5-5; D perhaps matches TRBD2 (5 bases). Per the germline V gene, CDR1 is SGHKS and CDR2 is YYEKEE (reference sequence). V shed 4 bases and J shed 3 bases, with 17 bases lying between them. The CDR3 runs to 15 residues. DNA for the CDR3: TGTGCCAGCAGCCCCCATGAGCGGACCCGCTACGAGCAGTACTTC. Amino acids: CASSPHERTRYEQYF.